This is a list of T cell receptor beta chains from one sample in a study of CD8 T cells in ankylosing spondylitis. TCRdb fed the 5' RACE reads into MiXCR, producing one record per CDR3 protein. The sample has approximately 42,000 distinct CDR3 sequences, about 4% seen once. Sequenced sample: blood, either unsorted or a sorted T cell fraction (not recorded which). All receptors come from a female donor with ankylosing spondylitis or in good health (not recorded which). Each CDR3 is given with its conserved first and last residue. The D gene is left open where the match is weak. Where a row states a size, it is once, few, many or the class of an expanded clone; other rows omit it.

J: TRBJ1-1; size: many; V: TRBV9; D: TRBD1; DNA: TGTGCCAGCAGCGCCGGGACAGGGGGCTTGAACACTGAAGCTTTCTTT; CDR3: CASSAGTGGLNTEAFF
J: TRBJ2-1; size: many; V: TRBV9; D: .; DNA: TGTGCCAGCAGCACTATCCAAGGCAATGAGCAGTTCTTC; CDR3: CASSTIQGNEQFF
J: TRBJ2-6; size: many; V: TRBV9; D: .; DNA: TGTGCCAGCAGCGAGGGGGGCGGAAACTCTGGGGCCAACGTCCTGACTTTC; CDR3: CASSEGGGNSGANVLTF
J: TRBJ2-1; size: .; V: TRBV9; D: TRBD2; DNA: TGTGCCAGCAGCCCACGGGGCGGGGGTCTCAAGTTCTTC; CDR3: CASSPRGGGLKFF
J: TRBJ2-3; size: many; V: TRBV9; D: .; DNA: TGTGCCAGCAGCACAACTCCAGGGGCAGATACGCAGTATTTT; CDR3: CASSTTPGADTQYF
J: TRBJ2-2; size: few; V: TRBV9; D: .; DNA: TGTGCCAGCAGCGTAGTTGATGTGTGGGGCGGCGGGGAGCTGTTTTTT; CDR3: CASSVVDVWGGGELFF
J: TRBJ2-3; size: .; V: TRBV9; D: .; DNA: TGTGCCAGCAGCGTAGTTGGCTCGAGCACAGATACGCAGTATTTT; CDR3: CASSVVGSSTDTQYF
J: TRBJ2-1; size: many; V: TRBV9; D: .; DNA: TGTGCCAGCAGCGTAGGACCCCCCACCAGGGGAACTCCGTACAATGAGCAGTTCTTC; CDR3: CASSVGPPTRGTPYNEQFF
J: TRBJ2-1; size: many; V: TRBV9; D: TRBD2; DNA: TGTGCCAGCAGCCAAGCGGGGGGGCCATACAATGAGCAGTTCTTC; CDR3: CASSQAGGPYNEQFF
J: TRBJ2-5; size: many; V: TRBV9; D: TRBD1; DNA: TGTGCCAGCAGCGTTAAGGGACAGCAAGAGACCCAGTACTTC; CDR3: CASSVKGQQETQYF
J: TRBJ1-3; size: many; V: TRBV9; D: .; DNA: TGTGCCAGCAGCCTTATACCCTCGACAGAAAACACCATATATTTT; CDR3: CASSLIPSTENTIYF
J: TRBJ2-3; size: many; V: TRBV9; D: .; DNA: TGTGCCAGCAGCCCTCCCCCCCGGGGCGTAGGAGATACGCAGTATTTT; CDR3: CASSPPPRGVGDTQYF
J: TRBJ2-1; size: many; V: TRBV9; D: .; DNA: TGTGCCAGCAGCGGGGGGAGCTCCTACAATGAGCAGTTCTTC; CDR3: CASSGGSSYNEQFF
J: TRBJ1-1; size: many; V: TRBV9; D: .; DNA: TGTGCCAGCAGCGTAGAGGGCAGAAGCACTGAAGCTTTCTTT; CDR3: CASSVEGRSTEAFF
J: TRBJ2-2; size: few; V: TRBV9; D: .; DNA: TGTGCCAGCAGCGTACTGGTTCCCGGGGAGCTGTTTTTT; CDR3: CASSVLVPGELFF
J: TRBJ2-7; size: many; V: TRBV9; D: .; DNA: TGTGCCAGCAGCGCTCAGAGAAGCTCCTACGAGCAGTACTTC; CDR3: CASSAQRSSYEQYF
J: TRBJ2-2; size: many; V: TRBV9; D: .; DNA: TGTGCCAGCAGCTCTAAGGTCTCAGGGGCCGGGGAGCTGTTTTTT; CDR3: CASSSKVSGAGELFF
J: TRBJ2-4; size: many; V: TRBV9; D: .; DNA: TGTGCCAGCAGCCCTAAGGAGGGTGACCAGACCAAAAACATTCAGTACTTC; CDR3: CASSPKEGDQTKNIQYF
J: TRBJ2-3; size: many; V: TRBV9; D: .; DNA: TGTGCCAGCAGCGTACTCTCAAGGGGCACAGATACGCAGTATTTT; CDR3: CASSVLSRGTDTQYF
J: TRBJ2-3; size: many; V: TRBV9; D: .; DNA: TGTGCCAGCAGCGTAAGACCTAGCACAGATACGCAGTATTTT; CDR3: CASSVRPSTDTQYF
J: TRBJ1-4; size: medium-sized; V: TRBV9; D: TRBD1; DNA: TGTGCCAGCAGCTTGAGACAGGGGACTAATGAAAAACTGTTTTTT; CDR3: CASSLRQGTNEKLFF
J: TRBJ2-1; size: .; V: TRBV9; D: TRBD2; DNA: TGTGCCAGCAGCGCCGATCTAGCGGGGTTATACAATGAGCAGTTCTTC; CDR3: CASSADLAGLYNEQFF
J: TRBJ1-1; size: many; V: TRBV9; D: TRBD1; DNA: TGTGCCAGCAGCGTGAGGGGGACAGCGGAGGGGACTGAAGCTTTCTTT; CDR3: CASSVRGTAEGTEAFF
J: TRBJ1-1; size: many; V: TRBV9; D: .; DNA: TGTGCCAGCAGCGTAGGAGGGTCCTTTGAAGCTTTCTTT; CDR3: CASSVGGSFEAFF
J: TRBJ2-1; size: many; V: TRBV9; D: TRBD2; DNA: TGTGCCAGCAGCGTACGCGGGGGGGCCATGAATGAGCAGTTCTTC; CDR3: CASSVRGGAMNEQFF
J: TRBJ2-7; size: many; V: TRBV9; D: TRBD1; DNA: TGTGCCAGCAGCGCATCCGGGACAGGGGGCTACGAGCAGTACTTC; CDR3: CASSASGTGGYEQYF
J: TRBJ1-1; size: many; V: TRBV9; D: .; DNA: TGTGCCAGCAGCGTAGATCCAGGGATGAACACTGAAGCTTTCTTT; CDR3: CASSVDPGMNTEAFF
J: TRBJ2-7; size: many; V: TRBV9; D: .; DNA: TGTGCCAGCAGCGCGGGATCCGGGACTGAGTCCTACGAGCAGTACTTC; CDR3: CASSAGSGTESYEQYF
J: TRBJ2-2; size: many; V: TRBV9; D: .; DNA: TGTGCCAGCAGCGTAGGCGGCAGAATGGCCGGGGAGCTGTTTTTT; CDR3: CASSVGGRMAGELFF
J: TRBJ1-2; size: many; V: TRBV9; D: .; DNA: TGTGCCAGCAGCTTTGCAGGCGATAACTATGGCTACACCTTC; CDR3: CASSFAGDNYGYTF
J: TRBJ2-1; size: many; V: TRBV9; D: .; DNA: TGTGCCAGCAGCGTATCGGACAGCCCCTACAATGAGCAGTTCTTC; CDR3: CASSVSDSPYNEQFF
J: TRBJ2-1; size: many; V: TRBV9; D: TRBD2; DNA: TGTGCCAGCAGCGTAGGGACCCAGCGGGGGGACTACAATGAGCAGTTCTTC; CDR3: CASSVGTQRGDYNEQFF
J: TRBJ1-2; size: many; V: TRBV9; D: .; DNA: TGTGCCAGCAGCGTAAGAGAGGGACAAGGCTACACCTTC; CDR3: CASSVREGQGYTF
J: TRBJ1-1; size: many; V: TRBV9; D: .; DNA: TGTGCCAGCAGCGCCGTCGATCGACAGGTTGAAGCTTTCTTT; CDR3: CASSAVDRQVEAFF
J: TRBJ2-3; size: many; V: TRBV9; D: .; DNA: TGTGCCAGCACCGTTGCCCCTGAGAGCACAGATACGCAGTATTTT; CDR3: CASTVAPESTDTQYF
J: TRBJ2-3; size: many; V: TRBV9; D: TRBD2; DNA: TGTGCCAGCAGCGTAGACCCAGCGGGGGGTCCCCGAGATACGCAGTATTTT; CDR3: CASSVDPAGGPRDTQYF
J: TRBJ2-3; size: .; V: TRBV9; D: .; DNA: TGTGCCAGCAGCGTAGCCAGGGGGGTTTCGACAGATACGCAGTATTTT; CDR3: CASSVARGVSTDTQYF
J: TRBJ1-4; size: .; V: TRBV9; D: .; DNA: TGTGCCAGCACCGTAGAAGGGTCACGTTATGAAAAACTGTTTTTT; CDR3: CASTVEGSRYEKLFF
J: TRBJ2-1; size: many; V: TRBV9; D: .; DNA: TGTGCCAGCAGCGTAGTGACTGGCGAGGGGAACTACAATGAGCAGTTCTTC; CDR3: CASSVVTGEGNYNEQFF
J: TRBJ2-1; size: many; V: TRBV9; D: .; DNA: TGTGCCAGCAGCGTAGCTCTTAATAATGAGCAGTTCTTC; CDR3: CASSVALNNEQFF